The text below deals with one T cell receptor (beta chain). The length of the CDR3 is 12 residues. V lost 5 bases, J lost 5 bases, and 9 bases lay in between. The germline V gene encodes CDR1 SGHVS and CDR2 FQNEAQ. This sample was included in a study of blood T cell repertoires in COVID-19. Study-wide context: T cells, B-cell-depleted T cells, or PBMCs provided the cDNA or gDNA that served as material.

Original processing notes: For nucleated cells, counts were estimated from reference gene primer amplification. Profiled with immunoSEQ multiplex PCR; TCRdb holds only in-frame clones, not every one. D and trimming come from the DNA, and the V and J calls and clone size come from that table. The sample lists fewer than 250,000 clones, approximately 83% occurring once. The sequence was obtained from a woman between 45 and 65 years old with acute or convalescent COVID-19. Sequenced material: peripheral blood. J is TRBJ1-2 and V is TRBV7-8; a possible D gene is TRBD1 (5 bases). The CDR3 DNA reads TGTGCCAGCAGCATTCAGGGATATGGCTACACCTTC. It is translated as CASSIQGYGYTF.